This T cell receptor beta chain was recorded in a study of T cells in Graves' hyperthyroidism and ophthalmopathy. Study results and limitations: Most expanded thyroid clonotypes above 0.001 recurred in blood. In simple terms, a model built on 13 V-J features told ophthalmopathy apart from stable hyperthyroidism.

Orbital computed tomography and thyroid ultrasound, together with serum TRAb and thyroxine and clinical symptoms, were used for diagnoses. The CDR3 is 15 residues long. The germline V gene has CDR1 SGHNT and CDR2 YYREEE (reference sequence). V lost 4 bases, J lost 0 bases, and 3 bases stayed unmatched. TCR beta CDR3 regions were amplified from RNA. During a first-round RT-PCR of the TCR CDR3, the HTBI primer set was used. TCRdb analysed the multiplex PCR reads with MiXCR anew, one entry per CDR3 protein. The sample carries about 410,000 distinct CDR3 sequences, approximately 15% recorded once. This clonotype has more than one count but fewer than ten. The antigen is not known.

The sequence derives from a man in his late teens or twenties with Graves' ophthalmopathy. This chain connects TRBV5-4 to TRBJ2-2; 7 bases are shared with TRBD2. The sample comprised blood. The CDR3 region is CASSTGLSNTGELFF. CDR3 coding DNA: TGTGCCAGCAGCACGGGACTATCGAACACCGGGGAGCTGTTTTTT.